This TCR beta chain was observed in a study of CD8 T cells in Susac syndrome. When the RNA was reverse transcribed, random hexamers were used with an input of roughly 0.5 to 1 ug. Amplification of TCR beta CDR3 by immunoSEQ multiplex PCR spanned 54 Vbeta and 13 Jbeta. TCRdb redid the calling of the immunoSEQ multiplex PCR reads with MiXCR, one entry per CDR3 protein. The sample includes roughly 140,000 distinct CDR3 sequences, roughly 95% of them seen just once. The CDR3 is 12 amino acids. Germline CDR1 reads LGHDT; CDR2 reads YNNKEL (reference sequence). Deletions cut 6 bases from V and 7 bases from J, with 10 bases between.

This receptor was obtained from a human donor with Susac syndrome. The sequenced sample consisted of CD4+ T cells from PBMCs. V is TRBV3-1 and J is TRBJ1-5; a possible D gene is TRBD1 (5 bases). Written as DNA, the CDR3 is TGTGCCAGCAGTGACAGTGGCCAGCCCCAGCATTTT. Encoded protein: CASSDSGQPQHF. Full variable domain (rest looked up from reference TRBV3-1 and TRBJ1-5): DTAVSQTPKYLVTQMGNDKSIKCEQNLGHDTMYWYKQDSKKFLKIMFSYNNKELIINETVPNRFSPKSPDKAHLNLHINSLELGDSAVYFCASSDSGQPQHFGDGTRLSIL.